This is a list of T cell receptor beta chains from one sample in a study of a mutant IDH1 vaccine in newly diagnosed glioma. Repertoires were generated with immunoSEQ multiplex PCR, while TCRdb's copy carries only in-frame clones and drops some. This sample has about 47,000 clones; 88% occur once, and the top ten carry around 5.4%. No antigen has been assigned to these receptors. The material was PBMCs, obtained from a glioma patient whose treatment included an IDH1 peptide vaccine. The receptor set was obtained from a woman aged 40 to 50 with glioma. CDR3s include the opening cysteine and the closing phenylalanine or tryptophan. A D gene is named only where the DNA matches it firmly. Some rows have no size entry. The others give once, few or many, or a class for an expanded clone.

D gene	J gene	V gene	clone size	CDR3 protein	CDR3 DNA
TRBD1	TRBJ1-5	TRBV19	.	CASRGIAGQVLDSNQPQHF	TGTGCCAGTAGGGGGATAGCGGGACAGGTTCTCGATAGCAATCAGCCCCAGCATTTT
TRBD1	TRBJ1-6	TRBV4-3	.	CASSQTDRGYSPLHF	TGCGCCAGCAGCCAAACGGACAGGGGCTATTCACCCCTCCACTTT
TRBD2	TRBJ2-7	TRBV28	.	CASSTSGIFYEQYF	TGTGCCAGCAGTACTAGCGGGATTTTCTACGAGCAGTACTTC
.	TRBJ1-3	TRBV30	.	CAWVWVDTIYF	TGTGCCTGGGTCTGGGTCGACACCATATATTTT
.	TRBJ2-7	TRBV19	.	CASSIRGTYEQYF	TGTGCCAGTAGTATTAGGGGGACCTACGAGCAGTACTTC
.	TRBJ2-2	TRBV11-2	once	CASSLLGLASVIGELFF	TGTGCCAGCAGCCTCCTGGGGCTAGCGAGCGTCATCGGGGAGCTGTTTTTT
TRBD1	TRBJ2-5	TRBV7-7	.	CASSLGDSVFSGQYF	TGTGCTAGCAGCTTGGGGGACAGCGTTTTTAGTGGTCAGTACTTC
.	TRBJ1-2	TRBV27	.	CASSSRTPMGHYGYTF	TGTGCCAGCAGTTCAAGGACACCTATGGGCCACTATGGCTACACCTTC
.	TRBJ1-4	TRBV5-5	.	CASSSWDGEKLFF	TGTGCCAGCAGCTCCTGGGACGGTGAAAAACTGTTTTTT
.	TRBJ2-5	TRBV7-9	.	CASSLGIIDQETQYF	TGTGCCAGCAGCCTGGGGATAATCGACCAAGAGACCCAGTACTTC
.	TRBJ2-7	TRBV7-6	once	CASSLRGGSFSYEQYF	TGTGCCAGCAGCTTAAGGGGAGGCAGTTTCTCCTACGAGCAGTACTTC
.	TRBJ1-3	TRBV6-1	.	CASTTGPGNTIYF	TGTGCCAGCACTACGGGCCCTGGAAACACCATATATTTT
.	TRBJ1-2	TRBV6-6	.	CANKPPGLDGYTF	TGTGCCAACAAACCACCAGGGCTTGATGGCTACACCTTC
.	TRBJ1-2	TRBV4-3	.	CASSQDQTGAVYGYTF	TGCGCCAGCAGCCAAGACCAGACAGGAGCCGTTTATGGCTACACCTTC
TRBD2	TRBJ2-5	TRBV5-6	.	CASSLGLAGVRQETQYF	TGTGCCAGCAGCTTGGGTCTGGCGGGGGTCCGCCAAGAGACCCAGTACTTC
TRBD1	TRBJ2-1	TRBV7-9	.	CASSSPGQGHNEQFF	TGTGCCAGCAGCTCCCCGGGACAGGGCCACAATGAGCAGTTCTTC
.	TRBJ2-7	TRBV6-5	.	CASSYDGGYEQYF	TGTGCCAGCAGTTATGACGGCGGCTACGAGCAGTACTTC
TRBD2	TRBJ2-7	TRBV7-9	once	CASSLASTSGRAYEQYF	TGTGCCAGCAGCTTAGCCTCAACTAGCGGGAGGGCCTACGAGCAGTACTTC
TRBD1	TRBJ2-3	TRBV29-1	few	CSAGQGPVDTQYF	TGCAGCGCTGGACAGGGGCCCGTAGATACGCAGTATTTT
.	TRBJ2-7	TRBV7-9	.	CASSFDRDIYEQYF	TGTGCCAGCAGCTTCGACCGGGACATATACGAGCAGTACTTC
.	TRBJ2-5	TRBV5-1	.	CASSYDGSGETQYF	TGCGCCAGCAGCTATGACGGGTCCGGGGAGACCCAGTACTTC
TRBD1	TRBJ2-2	TRBV14	.	CASSQGQGAIGELFF	TGTGCCAGCAGCCAAGGACAGGGGGCGATCGGGGAGCTGTTTTTT
TRBD1	TRBJ2-7	TRBV4-1	.	CASRRDRGSYEQYF	TGCGCCAGCAGGCGGGACAGGGGAAGCTACGAGCAGTACTTC
TRBD1	TRBJ1-1	TRBV6-1	.	CASTRNRGTEAFF	TGTGCCAGCACCAGGAACAGGGGCACTGAAGCTTTCTTT
.	TRBJ2-7	TRBV29-1	.	CSVGVNEQYF	TGCAGCGTAGGTGTCAACGAGCAGTACTTC
.	TRBJ2-3	TRBV7-9	.	CASNLGSGADTQYF	TGTGCCAGCAACTTGGGTAGCGGAGCAGATACGCAGTATTTT
TRBD1	TRBJ1-4	TRBV5-1	.	CASRLGQRTTNEKLFF	TGCGCCAGCAGGCTGGGACAGCGAACAACTAATGAAAAACTGTTTTTT
.	TRBJ2-3	TRBV4-3	.	CASSQVVTDTQYF	TGCGCCAGCAGCCAAGTCGTCACAGATACGCAGTATTTT
.	TRBJ2-5	TRBV7-9	.	CASSVNRDQETQYF	TGTGCCAGCAGCGTAAACAGGGATCAAGAGACCCAGTACTTC
.	TRBJ1-2	TRBV4-1	.	CASSQDLGGRGVEGYTF	TGCGCCAGCAGCCAAGATCTGGGTGGCAGGGGAGTAGAGGGCTACACCTTC
TRBD1	TRBJ1-5	TRBV6-6	.	CASSATGQRSNQPQHF	TGTGCCAGCAGCGCCACGGGACAGCGAAGCAATCAGCCCCAGCATTTT
.	TRBJ1-2	TRBV6-1	.	CASSSRTAGGYTF	TGTGCCAGCAGTTCCAGGACAGCTGGTGGCTACACCTTC
.	TRBJ2-3	TRBV7-2	.	CASSFEGLHTDTQYF	TGTGCCAGCAGCTTCGAAGGACTCCACACAGATACGCAGTATTTT
.	TRBJ2-7	TRBV5-5	once	CASSPGLIYEQYF	TGTGCCAGCAGCCCGGGACTGATTTACGAGCAGTACTTC
.	TRBJ1-2	TRBV4-1	.	CASSRLAGLSYGYTF	TGCGCCAGCAGCCGGTTGGCGGGGCTTAGTTATGGCTACACCTTC
.	TRBJ1-5	TRBV5-8	.	CASSLHRSLSNQPQHF	TGTGCCAGCAGCTTGCACAGGAGCCTTAGCAATCAGCCCCAGCATTTT
TRBD1	TRBJ2-7	TRBV4-1	.	CASSPTFRGQDSYEQYF	TGCGCCAGCAGCCCTACTTTTCGCGGACAGGATTCTTATGAGCAGTACTTC
TRBD1	TRBJ2-5	TRBV5-6	.	CASSLDRGQQETQYF	TGTGCCAGCAGCTTGGACAGGGGGCAGCAAGAGACCCAGTACTTC
.	TRBJ1-4	TRBV5-1	.	CASSKGSGANEKLFF	TGCGCCAGCAGCAAGGGGTCGGGGGCTAATGAAAAACTGTTTTTT
.	TRBJ1-5	TRBV7-9	.	CASSLNSGASEPQHF	TGTGCCAGCAGCCTTAACTCAGGGGCCTCTGAGCCCCAGCATTTT
.	TRBJ2-1	TRBV5-4	.	CASSLNPGDYYNEQFF	TGTGCCAGCAGCTTGAATCCGGGAGACTACTACAATGAGCAGTTCTTC
.	TRBJ2-7	TRBV10-3	.	CAISVVTGSYEQYF	TGTGCCATCAGTGTTGTTACAGGGTCCTACGAGCAGTACTTC
TRBD2	TRBJ2-1	TRBV9	.	CASSVSPLLAGGPNEQFF	TGTGCCAGCAGCGTAAGCCCCTTACTAGCGGGAGGGCCTAATGAGCAGTTCTTC
.	TRBJ1-5	TRBV10-3	.	CAISGGGYDGQPQHF	TGTGCCATCAGTGGGGGAGGGTACGATGGTCAGCCCCAGCATTTT
TRBD2	TRBJ2-3	TRBV13	.	CASSSGDRGGLAGGPVEYTDTQYF	TGTGCCAGCAGCTCCGGGGACAGGGGGGGACTAGCGGGAGGGCCGGTAGAATACACAGATACGCAGTATTTT
.	TRBJ1-2	TRBV9	.	CASSVSRQSRYGYTF	TGTGCCAGCAGCGTTAGCCGGCAATCTCGCTATGGCTACACCTTC
TRBD1	TRBJ1-1	TRBV18	.	CASSPTGGGTEAFF	TGTGCCAGCTCACCGACAGGGGGCGGCACTGAAGCTTTCTTT
.	TRBJ2-7	TRBV6-5	.	CASSYARGGYEQYF	TGTGCCAGCAGTTACGCCCGAGGGGGATACGAGCAGTACTTC
.	TRBJ1-2	TRBV29-1	once	CSVERIQGWSVYGYTF	TGCAGCGTTGAAAGGATCCAGGGATGGTCGGTCTATGGCTACACCTTC
TRBD2	TRBJ2-6	TRBV9	.	CASSAGLAGGLSSGANVLTF	TGTGCCAGCAGCGCAGGACTAGCGGGGGGGCTGAGCTCTGGGGCCAACGTCCTGACTTTC
.	TRBJ2-1	TRBV5-1	.	CASSLDPSDNEQFF	TGCGCCAGCAGCTTGGACCCTAGCGACAATGAGCAGTTCTTC